This TCR beta chain was sequenced in a study of early T cells in non-severe SARS-CoV-2 infection. Study-level information: Bulk RNA isolated from unsorted whole blood underwent sequencing; chains were not paired.

Germline V CDR1 and CDR2: MNHEY, SMNVEV (reference sequence). The CDR3 has 17 amino acids. V trimming: 5 bases; J trimming: 3 bases; junction bases outside the gene matches: 14. Unique molecular identifiers (one per individual cDNA molecule) were attached. MiXCR, applied by TCRdb to the 5' RACE reads, yields one record per CDR3 protein. The sample contains tens of thousands of distinct CDR3 sequences, 12% of which appear only once. Here the sequenced sample was whole blood, taken at baseline. This clonotype was sampled from an adult who was a healthcare worker with PCR-confirmed SARS-CoV-2 infection or an uninfected control (not recorded which). V and J are TRBV27 and TRBJ1-2; 8 positions match TRBD1. CDR3 DNA: TGTGCCAGCAGTCCCCGGGGCAGGGGGCAGGAGGACTATGGCTACACCTTC. Translation gives CASSPRGRGQEDYGYTF.